This TCR beta chain was obtained from a study of T cell responses to AZD1222 COVID-19 vaccine (dated by TCRdb to the early 2020s). Regarding the study in general: Because spike-specific TCR depth and breadth did not differ between the two schedules, AZD1222 recipients who got a second dose at roughly 4 weeks were pooled with those who got a second dose at roughly 12 weeks. A total of under 250 trial participants underwent TCR sequencing, of whom roughly 210 had received two doses of AZD1222 and roughly 26 had received two doses of the MenACWY control vaccine. Trial participants were enrolled by age into subgroups of 18-55, 56-69 and 70-plus years, and 148, 28 and 57 TCR-sequenced participants, respectively, were included in these subgroups. Broad study findings and their caveats: Because no day 14 peak-response samples were available, repertoires were characterized only after the peak T cell response. Reportedly, almost half of the unique spike-specific TCRs recognized epitopes lying outside the regions that are mutated in the B.1.351 and B.1.1.7 variants. Participants were mostly white British and included more females than males, and it was suggested by the authors that clonal diversity may have been underestimated. The 56-69-year group was small, and its depth increase did not reach significance, likely because of low power. A significant rise in spike-specific TCR breadth and depth was observed after two AZD1222 doses relative to day 0 and relative to MenACWY recipients. Vaccine-associated CD4 TCRs spanned the whole spike protein, with dominant responses in regions 160-218 and 743-854. Conclusions about previously exposed vaccinees are limited, since just five or six AZD1222 recipients were seropositive for SARS-CoV-2 at baseline.

The CDR3 regions of human TCRbeta chains were analyzed by immunosequencing. In the authors' own workflow: Repertoire TCRs were matched against a reference library of SARS-CoV-2-specific TCRs generated with the MIRA antigen-specificity platform. Breadth was defined as the fraction of unique TCRs that were SARS-CoV-2-associated, and depth was defined as the fraction of total T cells that were SARS-CoV-2-associated. Using the MIRA data, every spike-specific TCR was mapped to the spike region that the TCR reacted to and assigned to either a CD4 or a CD8 class. Log10-transformed breadth and depth values were compared by one-way ANOVA with Sidak's multiple comparisons tests. This is the immuneACCESS table as TCRdb keeps it, with only in-frame sequences that have V and J called. A part of the clones is gone; compared with another copy, unresolved V genes explain less than half, and the rest is unexplained. The V and J calls and clone size are taken from that table; D and trimming were inferred from the DNA. The sample profile shows tens of thousands of clones; 88% of them were found once. The top ten constitute 4.5% to 6% of the sample.

The sample's time point label is to be understood as: baseline before first vaccination. The vaccinee samples were drawn from two UK trials, COV001 and COV002, one of which was a single-blind randomized controlled phase 2/3 trial testing AZD1222 (ChAdOx1 nCoV-19) in healthy adults. For TCRbeta chain sequencing, PBMC samples from trial participants were taken at day 0 and at day 28 after the second dose. A distance of 8 bases separates the germline ends of V and J, which lose 0 bases and 4 bases respectively. CDR1 and CDR2, per the germline V gene, are SGDLS and YYNGEE. CDR3 length: 14 amino acids, cysteine to phenylalanine. The read is trimmed to its CDR3 DNA, 42 bases read in frame from base 1. Details on this clone: Its antigen is not yet known. No base quality information exists; no much larger clone differs at one position.

Sequencing was performed on peripheral blood, taken on day 0 of AZD1222 vaccination. The TCR comes from an adult in good health. Rearrangement joined TRBV9 to TRBJ2-1; no D gene is confidently identified. The CDR3 protein sequence reads: CASSVVDAYNEQFF. The DNA is as follows: TGTGCCAGCAGCGTAGTAGACGCTTACAATGAGCAGTTCTTC.